A selection of T cell receptor beta chains follows, all from one sample in a study of cytomegalovirus exposure and HLA in healthy donors. Sequenced by immunoSEQ multiplex PCR; TCRdb stores in-frame clones only, minus some. The table includes roughly 93,000 clones, under 80% detected once. The sequenced sample consisted of PBMCs. These receptors were collected from a human donor in good health. Both conserved end residues are part of each CDR3. The D gene is left open where the match is weak. Clone size is stated in some rows and not others, as once, few, many or a class when expanded.

CDR3 protein	CDR3 DNA	J gene	clone size	D gene	V gene
CASSESGFSPLHF	TGTGCCAGCAGTGAATCAGGGTTTTCACCCCTCCACTTT	TRBJ1-6	NA	NA	TRBV25-1
CASSLRGKNTEAFF	TGTGCCAGCAGCTTAAGAGGGAAGAACACTGAAGCTTTCTTT	TRBJ1-1	NA	NA	TRBV7-2
CASSPQGGQGAQPQHF	TGTGCCAGTAGTCCTCAGGGGGGACAGGGGGCCCAGCCCCAGCATTTT	TRBJ1-5	few	TRBD1	TRBV19
CASSWGGRAIYGYTF	TGTGCCAGCAGCTGGGGGGGCAGGGCGATCTATGGCTACACCTTC	TRBJ1-2	NA	NA	TRBV5-4
CASSPYPSGGTGETQYF	TGTGCCAGCAGCCCGTACCCTTCCGGGGGGACAGGGGAGACCCAGTACTTC	TRBJ2-5	NA	TRBD1	TRBV11-2
CASSLRTSGGSTGELFF	TGTGCCAGCAGCTTAAGGACTAGCGGGGGATCCACCGGGGAGCTGTTTTTT	TRBJ2-2	NA	TRBD2	TRBV5-6
CASSIAGGPGEQYF	TGCGCCAGCAGTATAGCGGGGGGGCCGGGGGAGCAGTACTTC	TRBJ2-7	NA	TRBD2	TRBV5-1
CASSIRSGNTIYF	TGTGCCAGTAGTATCCGCTCTGGAAACACCATATATTTT	TRBJ1-3	NA	NA	TRBV19
CASSGGRGRAQYF	TGTGCCAGCAGCGGCGGACGGGGGAGGGCCCAGTACTTC	TRBJ2-5	NA	TRBD2	TRBV6-5
CASNLSNRGDTQYF	TGTGCCAGCAACTTATCTAATAGAGGGGATACGCAGTATTTT	TRBJ2-3	NA	NA	TRBV7-6
CASSVFNYEQYF	TGCGCCAGCAGCGTCTTTAACTACGAGCAGTACTTC	TRBJ2-7	NA	NA	TRBV5-1
CASSEWWAGGLTSSYEQYF	TGTGCCAGCAGTGAATGGTGGGCGGGGGGGCTTACTAGCTCCTACGAGCAGTACTTC	TRBJ2-7	NA	TRBD2	TRBV2
CAWRGLAPDPEAFF	TGTGCCTGGAGGGGCCTAGCCCCCGACCCTGAAGCTTTCTTT	TRBJ1-1	few	NA	TRBV30
CASSYSADSYEQYF	TGTGCCAGCAGTTACTCGGCGGACTCCTACGAGCAGTACTTC	TRBJ2-7	once	NA	TRBV6-5
CASSQDGRGDNEQFF	TGCGCCAGCAGCCAAGATGGCCGGGGAGACAATGAGCAGTTCTTC	TRBJ2-1	NA	NA	TRBV4-3
CASSSPSGTKNEQFF	TGTGCCAGCAGCTCACCGTCCGGGACTAAGAATGAGCAGTTCTTC	TRBJ2-1	once	TRBD2	TRBV7-8
CASSLAGNNEQFF	TGTGCCAGCAGCTTGGCGGGGAACAATGAGCAGTTCTTC	TRBJ2-1	few	NA	TRBV5-6
CASSTTYEQYF	TGTGCCAGCAGCACAACATACGAGCAGTACTTC	TRBJ2-7	NA	NA	TRBV2
CASSLLAGSTDTQYF	TGTGCCAGCAGCTTATTAGCGGGAAGCACAGATACGCAGTATTTT	TRBJ2-3	NA	TRBD2	TRBV7-9
CASSALEMGASEQYF	TGCGCCAGCAGTGCCTTAGAGATGGGGGCGAGCGAGCAGTACTTC	TRBJ2-7	NA	NA	TRBV10-1
CASSSYARREQFF	TGTGCCAGCAGCTCCTATGCCCGTCGGGAGCAGTTCTTC	TRBJ2-1	NA	NA	TRBV7-6
CASSLVGGLPGANVLTF	TGCGCCAGCAGCTTGGTGGGAGGTTTGCCTGGGGCCAACGTCCTGACTTTC	TRBJ2-6	once	NA	TRBV5-1
CASSPGGGGLGYEQYF	TGTGCCAGCAGCCCCGGGGGGGGTGGGTTGGGCTACGAGCAGTACTTC	TRBJ2-7	NA	TRBD2	TRBV5-4
CSVEGHSNQPQHF	TGCAGCGTCGAGGGCCATAGCAATCAGCCCCAGCATTTT	TRBJ1-5	NA	NA	TRBV29-1
CSAVNSYEQYF	TGCAGCGCTGTAAACTCGTACGAGCAGTACTTC	TRBJ2-7	once	NA	TRBV29-1
CASSLAGAYNEQFF	TGTGCCAGCAGTCTAGCGGGGGCCTACAATGAGCAGTTCTTC	TRBJ2-1	few	TRBD2	TRBV2
CASRPTGGSRELFF	TGTGCCAGCAGACCGACAGGGGGAAGCCGGGAGCTGTTTTTT	TRBJ2-2	NA	TRBD1	TRBV6-1
CASSYSRGQGAYEQYF	TGTGCCAGCAGTTATTCGAGGGGACAGGGGGCCTACGAGCAGTACTTC	TRBJ2-7	NA	TRBD1	TRBV6-9
CATTTIPGANVLTF	TGTGCCACCACGACTATTCCTGGGGCCAACGTCCTGACTTTC	TRBJ2-6	NA	NA	TRBV19
CASSDPASGGEQFF	TGCGCCAGCAGTGATCCCGCTAGCGGGGGAGAGCAGTTCTTC	TRBJ2-1	NA	TRBD2	TRBV10-2
CAISESFAGGNNEQFF	TGTGCCATCAGTGAGAGCTTCGCGGGGGGGAACAATGAGCAGTTCTTC	TRBJ2-1	NA	TRBD2	TRBV10-3
CASRLDRGSDTQYF	TGCGCCAGCAGACTCGACAGGGGCTCAGATACGCAGTATTTT	TRBJ2-3	NA	TRBD1	TRBV10-1
CASSPRRPLGGSYGYTF	TGTGCCAGCAGTCCTAGGAGGCCCCTGGGCGGGAGTTATGGCTACACCTTC	TRBJ1-2	NA	NA	TRBV27